This T cell receptor beta chain was captured by sequencing in a study of radiotherapy plus CTLA-4 blockade in lung cancer. After removal of 2 bases from V and 7 bases from J, the junction contained 5 bases not matched to a gene. The V gene's germline CDR1 is MNHEY and CDR2 SVGAGI. CDR3 length: 15 amino acids. Here immunoSEQ multiplex PCR was the method, and the copy in TCRdb shows in-frame clones only, minus some. This table has over 85,000 clones, roughly 80% appearing once. The receptor was isolated from a human donor with non-small cell lung cancer that progressed on radiotherapy plus ipilimumab. Material: peripheral blood, obtained from a patient treated with radiotherapy plus ipilimumab. The J gene is TRBJ2-1, the V gene TRBV6-5, with 10 nucleotides matching TRBD2. The CDR3 nucleotides read TGTGCCAGCAGTTACGGAGCGGGAGGGTTTAATGAGCAGTTCTTC. Translating gives CASSYGAGGFNEQFF.